The text below deals with one TCR beta chain. Its antigen is unknown. This CDR3 has 16 residues. V lost 4 bases to trimming and J lost 2 bases, with 18 bases between them. Germline loops: CDR1 SGHTA, CDR2 FQGNSA. Terminally differentiated effector memory CD45RA+ cells were left out of the naive CD8 fraction, which was CD45RO-negative and positively selected for CCR7. This entry belongs to a study of shared clonotypes between healthy human individuals. Deep was the level at which the assay was run. Generated by immunoSEQ multiplex PCR, the TCRdb table keeps only in-frame clones and is missing some. This table has some 2.1 million clones, about 94% appearing once. Study-wide results and caveats: Across subsets, estimated richness was generally greater for naive than for memory populations. An anticipated effect of sequencing depth on clonotype sharing among donors was recognized. Only a few donors were included, so the genetic and exposure-history diversity represented was limited.

The chain carries TRBV7-2 and TRBJ2-7, with D possibly being TRBD1 (6 bases). The clonotype comes from a man aged 18 to 30 in good health. Some clones in this sample may be carry-over from other donors' samples. The source material was naive CD8+ T cells from PBMCs. The CDR3 region is CASSSRDKSAPYEQYF. In DNA, the CDR3 is TGTGCCAGCAGCTCCCGGGACAAATCGGCCCCCTACGAGCAGTACTTC. Based on the CDR3 plus reference TRBV7-2 and TRBJ2-7, the full variable domain is GAGVSQSPSNKVTEKGKDVELRCDPISGHTALYWYRQSLGQGLEFLIYFQGNSAPDKSGLPSDRFSAERTGGSVSTLTIQRTQQEDSAVYLCASSSRDKSAPYEQYFGPGTRLTVT.